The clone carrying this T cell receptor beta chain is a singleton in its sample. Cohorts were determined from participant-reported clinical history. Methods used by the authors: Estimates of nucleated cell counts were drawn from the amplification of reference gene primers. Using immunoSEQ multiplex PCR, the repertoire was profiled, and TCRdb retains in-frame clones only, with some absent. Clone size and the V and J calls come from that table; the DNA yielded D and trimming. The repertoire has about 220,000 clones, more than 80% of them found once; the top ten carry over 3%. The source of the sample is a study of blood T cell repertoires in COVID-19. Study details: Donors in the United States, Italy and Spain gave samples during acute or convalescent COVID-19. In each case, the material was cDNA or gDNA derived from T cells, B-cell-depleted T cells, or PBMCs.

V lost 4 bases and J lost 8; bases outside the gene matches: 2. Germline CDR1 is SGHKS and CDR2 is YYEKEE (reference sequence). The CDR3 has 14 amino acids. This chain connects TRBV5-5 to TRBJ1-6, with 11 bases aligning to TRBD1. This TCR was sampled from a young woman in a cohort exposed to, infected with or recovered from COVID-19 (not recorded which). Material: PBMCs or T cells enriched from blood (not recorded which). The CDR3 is CASSTGQGDSPLHF. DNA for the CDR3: TGTGCCAGCAGCACGGGACAGGGGGATTCACCCCTCCACTTT.